Only a few counts were recorded for the clone carrying this T cell receptor beta chain. The antigen is not known. V shed 0 bases and J 1 base; nucleotides not matched to a gene: 5. CDR3 length equals 19 residues. Looked up from germline, CDR1 is MGHRA and CDR2 is YSYEKL. Diagnoses were established using clinical symptoms, serum thyroxine and TRAb, thyroid ultrasound and orbital computed tomography. The TCR beta CDR3 regions underwent amplification using RNA transcripts as the source. HTBI primers were employed in a first-round RT-PCR of the TCR CDR3. TCRdb reanalysed the multiplex PCR reads using MiXCR and keeps one entry per CDR3 protein. This table has about 640,000 distinct CDR3 sequences, roughly 15% appearing once. This entry belongs to a study of T cells in Graves' hyperthyroidism and ophthalmopathy. Whole-study results and caveats: By a 13 V-J model, ophthalmopathy was set apart from stable hyperthyroidism.

The sample taken for sequencing was blood. The rearrangement joins TRBV4-1 to TRBJ2-4; TRBD2 matches at 14 bases. The sequence derives from a woman in her 50s with Graves' ophthalmopathy. CDR3 amino acids: CASSQEGLAGAAAKNIQYF. The CDR3 coding sequence is TGCGCCAGCAGCCAAGAGGGACTAGCGGGAGCGGCGGCCAAAAACATTCAGTACTTC.